One sample yielded the 15 T cell receptor beta chains listed below, sequenced in a study of vaccination and CD4 T cells after COVID-19. The time point here: late sampling 161 to 241 days after vaccination in three convalescent patients. Treatment meaning: roughly 11-day PBMC culture with coronavirus spike peptide pools or control peptides (ViraFEST assay). These TCRs' antigens remain unknown. The Oncomine TCR Beta short-read assay was applied to DNA of cultured CD4+ T cells. Via MiXCR, TCRdb re-called the PCR reads, giving one row per CDR3 protein. The table includes around 21,000 distinct CDR3 sequences, roughly 45% detected once. The sample was CD4+ T cells from blood, cultured in vitro, taken about 7 months after SARS-CoV-2 vaccination. The receptors derive from a human donor who had recovered from COVID-19.

CDR3 residues: CASSSSQGAVDTQYF. The CDR3 bases are TGTGCCAGCAGCTCCTCTCAGGGGGCGGTAGATACGCAGTATTTT. The V call is TRBV11-1, the J call TRBJ2-3; 8 nucleotides line up with TRBD1. The CDR3 spans 15 residues. The germline gives CDR1 SGHAT, CDR2 FQDESV (reference sequence). V lost 4 bases and J lost 5; bases outside the gene matches: 8.

This clonotype was observed a handful of times. This chain links TRBV20-1 with TRBJ2-2; TRBD1 agrees at 7 bases. This CDR3 comprises 13 residues. The V and J ends lost 6 bases and 4 bases, in that order; junction bases with no gene match: 5. The germline V gene encodes CDR1 DFQATT and CDR2 SNEGSKA (reference sequence). The CDR3 sequence is CSAGDSGTGELFF. CDR3 nucleotide sequence: TGCAGTGCGGGGGACAGTGGCACCGGGGAGCTGTTTTTT.

The rearrangement links TRBV4-1 to TRBJ2-7, with D possibly TRBD1 on 6 matching bases. CDR1 is MGHRA and CDR2 is YSYEKL in the germline V gene. The V and J ends lost 3 bases and 5 bases respectively, with 14 bases between them. CDR3 size: 14 residues. The CDR3 loop is CASSQDNRVHEQYF. The CDR3 DNA reads TGCGCCAGCAGCCAGGACAACAGGGTTCACGAGCAGTACTTC.

A single count supports this clonotype. The chain links TRBV27 to TRBJ2-1; D is uncertain. The CDR3 contains 13 residues. The ends were cut back, 2 bases at V and 5 bases at J, with 7 bases in the middle. Germline values: CDR1 MNHEY, CDR2 SMNVEV (reference sequence). Here the CDR3 reads CASSLVRDNEQFF. DNA of the CDR3: TGTGCCAGCAGTTTAGTTCGGGACAATGAGCAGTTCTTC.

This clonotype was picked up a small number of times. J is TRBJ1-1 and V is TRBV7-2; no reliable D call. The V end lost 2 bases, the J end lost 4 bases, and 11 bases lay between the germline ends. Germline V lookup: CDR1 SGHTA, CDR2 FQGNSA. This CDR3 has 14 amino acids. This CDR3 reads CASSLIEGTTEAFF. The CDR3 DNA reads as TGTGCCAGCAGCTTAATTGAGGGTACCACTGAAGCTTTCTTT.

This clonotype was found a few times. CDR3 region: CSAREASGRRELGTDTQYF. Written as DNA, the CDR3 is TGCAGTGCTAGAGAGGCTAGCGGGAGAAGGGAATTGGGCACAGATACGCAGTATTTT. The rearrangement joins TRBV20-1 to TRBJ2-3; 10 positions agree with TRBD2. This CDR3 region has 19 residues. V dropped 0 bases and J dropped 1; count of bases not matched to a gene: 13. Germline V CDR1 and CDR2: DFQATT, SNEGSKA (reference sequence).

The V call is TRBV7-3, the J call TRBJ2-1; 10 bases are shared with TRBD2. Per germline, CDR1 SGHTA and CDR2 FQGTGA. The CDR3 has 17 amino acids. V lost 2 bases and J lost 3; bases outside the gene matches: 7. This CDR3 reads CASSLRPSGRDYNEQFF. CDR3 sequence (DNA): TGTGCCAGCAGCTTACGACCTAGCGGGAGAGACTACAATGAGCAGTTCTTC.

This clonotype was seen more than once but under ten times. This rearrangement joins TRBV28 to TRBJ1-5; 8 nucleotides line up with TRBD1. The CDR3 spans 13 residues. V trimming: 9 bases; J trimming: 7 bases; junction bases outside the gene matches: 8. Per the germline V gene, CDR1 is MDHEN and CDR2 is SYDVKM. The DNA of the CDR3 is TGTGCCAGTGGACAGGGTAGGCTCCAGCCCCAGCATTTT. This gives the protein CASGQGRLQPQHF.

In its sample, this clonotype was seen a few times. The gene calls are TRBV19 and TRBJ2-1, with D unresolved. Between the trimmed V and J ends, which lost 10 bases and 4 bases, there was a span of 8 bases. This CDR3 has 11 residues. Germline-derived CDR1 and CDR2 are LNHDA and SQIVND (reference sequence). CDR3 residues: CATSSYNEQFF. CDR3 sequence (DNA): TGTGCCACCTCCTCATACAATGAGCAGTTCTTC.

In this sample, this clonotype turned up a few times. The chain uses TRBV30 and TRBJ2-5; 10 nucleotides align to TRBD2. This CDR3 region has 14 residues. J was trimmed by 5 bases and V by 2 bases; bases with no gene match: 5. Germline CDR1 GTSNPN, CDR2 SVGIG (reference sequence). The CDR3 DNA reads TGTGCCTGGAGTATAGCGGGAGGCGCCGAGACCCAGTACTTC. Translation: CAWSIAGGAETQYF.

The chain has TRBV5-4 and TRBJ2-5, with D perhaps TRBD2 (6 bases). Germline CDR1 and CDR2: SGHNT and YYREEE (reference sequence). Trimming removed 1 base from V and 3 bases from J, with 13 bases in between. The CDR3 is made up of 15 amino acids. CDR3 sequence reads: CASSLRRDSKETQYF. The CDR3 nucleotides read TGTGCCAGCAGCTTGAGGAGGGATTCTAAAGAGACCCAGTACTTC.

The J gene is TRBJ1-2, the V gene TRBV10-3, with a possible D match to TRBD1 (6 bases). Trimming removed 6 bases at V and 4 bases at J, with 21 bases between. CDR3 length: 16 amino acids. Germline assignment: CDR1 ENHRY and CDR2 SYGVKD. The CDR3 loop is CAIREQTGLIPYGYTF. The CDR3 DNA sequence: TGTGCCATCAGAGAACAGACAGGACTGATTCCCTATGGCTACACCTTC.

The chain links TRBV7-9 to TRBJ1-2, with 7 positions matching TRBD1. The CDR3 totals 13 residues. The V gene end was trimmed by 2 bases and the J gene end by 7 bases; junction bases not matched to a gene: 4. Germline loops: CDR1 SEHNR, CDR2 FQNEAQ (reference sequence). CDR3: CASSLYGDSGYTF. CDR3 DNA: TGTGCCAGCAGCTTATATGGGGACAGTGGCTACACCTTC.

This clonotype has only one observation. The chain recombines TRBV28 with TRBJ2-2; a weak D match, TRBD1 (5 bases). Germline CDR1 reads MDHEN; CDR2 reads SYDVKM. The CDR3 covers 15 residues. V lost 10 bases, J lost 2 bases, and 17 bases lay in between. CDR3 sequence: CATKGSQINTGELFF. DNA for the CDR3: TGTGCCACCAAGGGGTCACAGATTAACACCGGGGAGCTGTTTTTT.

A single count supports this clonotype. V usage is TRBV6-1 and J usage is TRBJ2-1, with 8 bases that match TRBD2. Per the germline V gene, CDR1 is MNHNS and CDR2 is SASEGT. The CDR3 covers 15 residues. The V segment lost 8 bases and the J segment 6 bases; nucleotides outside the gene matches: 12. CDR3 sequence (DNA): TGTGCCAGCCAAATAACGGGGGGGGCTTCCAATGAGCAGTTCTTC. Protein: CASQITGGASNEQFF.